The next 20 T cell receptor beta chains were all read from a single sample in a study of T cell responses to AZD1222 COVID-19 vaccine. TCRdb keeps only in-frame clones here, not all; method: immunoSEQ multiplex PCR. The sample lists under 150,000 clones, around nine tenths occurring once. Sequencing was performed on peripheral blood, taken on day 0 of AZD1222 vaccination. The receptors come from an adult in good health.

CDR3 sequence reads: CASTGGAGTEIYF. The CDR3 nucleotides read TGTGCCAGCACTGGGGGGGCTGGGACGGAGATATATTTT. The J gene is TRBJ1-3, the V gene TRBV2; tentative D call: TRBD1 (6 bases). CDR3 length equals 13 residues. Germline lookup yields CDR1 SNHLY and CDR2 FYNNEI. V was shortened by 7 bases and J by 13 bases, with 20 bases between the two germline ends.

This clone has a single count. The chain's CDR3 is CASSFSGAGELFF. The CDR3 region has the DNA TGTGCCAGCAGCTTTTCTGGGGCCGGGGAGCTGTTTTTT. The chain is built from TRBV5-4 and TRBJ2-2; D unclear. Trimming removed 2 bases at V and 6 bases at J, with 8 bases between. This CDR3 is 13 amino acids long. CDR1 is SGHNT and CDR2 is YYREEE in the germline V gene (reference sequence).

This chain uses TRBV5-1 with TRBJ2-3; 8 bases match TRBD2. The CDR3 extends over 17 amino acids. Per the germline V gene, CDR1 is SGHRS and CDR2 is YFSETQ. With V trimmed by 4 bases and J by 4 bases, 14 bases remained unmatched. DNA for the CDR3: TGCGCCAGCAGCCCGGCATATAGCGGGATGGGGGCAGATACGCAGTATTTT. As protein: CASSPAYSGMGADTQYF.

The chain is built from TRBV4-1 and TRBJ2-1; D call uncertain. V was clipped by 1 base and J by 8 bases, with 9 bases between them. Germline V gives CDR1 MGHRA, CDR2 YSYEKL. This CDR3 comprises 13 residues. For the CDR3, the DNA is TGCGCCAGCAGCCAAGTCTCGGCCGATGAGCAGTTCTTC. Amino acids: CASSQVSADEQFF.

The chain employs TRBV5-5 and TRBJ2-5; 12 bases are shared with TRBD2. The V gene's germline CDR1 is SGHKS and CDR2 YYEKEE (reference sequence). The V segment lost 0 bases and the J segment 5 bases; nucleotides outside the gene matches: 5. The CDR3 consists of 16 residues. CDR3 nucleotides: TGTGCCAGCAGCTTGGAGGGGACTAGCGGGTGGGAGACCCAGTACTTC. Translating gives CASSLEGTSGWETQYF. The variable domain in full, with the rest retrieved from reference TRBV5-5 and TRBJ2-5, is DAGVTQSPTHLIKTRGQQVTLRCSPISGHKSVSWYQQVLGQGPQFIFQYYEKEERGRGNFPDRFSARQFPNYSSELNVNALLLGDSALYLCASSLEGTSGWETQYFGPGTRLLVL.

CDR3 loop: CASSPAPPRDTSGEQYF. In nucleotides, the CDR3 is TGTGCCAGCAGCCCGGCCCCCCCCCGGGACACCTCTGGAGAGCAGTACTTC. The rearrangement links TRBV7-3 to TRBJ2-7; TRBD1 is a possible D gene (6 bases). Germline V gene data show CDR1 as SGHTA and CDR2 as FQGTGA. The CDR3 has 17 amino acids. V lost 5 bases and J 7 bases, leaving 27 bases between the germline ends. Based on the CDR3 plus reference TRBV7-3 and TRBJ2-7, the full variable domain is GAGVSQTPSNKVTEKGKYVELRCDPISGHTALYWYRQSLGQGPEFLIYFQGTGAADDSGLPNDRFFAVRPEGSVSTLKIQRTERGDSAVYLCASSPAPPRDTSGEQYFGPGTRLTVT.

The chain employs TRBV9 and TRBJ2-5, with D possibly called TRBD1 or TRBD2 (5 bases each). Germline-derived CDR1 and CDR2 are SGDLS and YYNGEE. The CDR3 spans 16 residues. Trimming cost V 0 bases and J 2 bases, with 14 bases left between them. CDR3 in amino acids: CASSVGPGTGQETQYF. CDR3 coding DNA: TGTGCCAGCAGCGTAGGGCCGGGGACGGGACAAGAGACCCAGTACTTC.

The chain combines TRBV5-4 with TRBJ2-1; D possibly corresponds to TRBD1 (6 bases). The CDR3 contains 16 residues. Trimming removed 3 bases from V and 4 bases from J, with 17 bases in between. Germline V gene data show CDR1 as SGHNT and CDR2 as YYREEE (reference sequence). The CDR3 loop reads CASSWETGQNYNEQFF. CDR3 nucleotide sequence: TGTGCCAGCAGCTGGGAGACAGGACAAAATTACAATGAGCAGTTCTTC.

V usage is TRBV15 and J usage is TRBJ2-7; 8 bases match TRBD1. Per the germline V gene, CDR1 is LNHNV and CDR2 is YYDKDF (reference sequence). V dropped 1 base and J dropped 6; count of bases not matched to a gene: 5. This CDR3 is built from 14 residues. The chain's CDR3 is CATSRVPGGGEQYF. CDR3 nucleotides: TGTGCCACCAGCAGAGTGCCAGGGGGCGGCGAGCAGTACTTC.

J is TRBJ2-3 and V is TRBV9; D not resolved. From germline, CDR1 is SGDLS and CDR2 YYNGEE. The CDR3 runs 12 residues. The ends were cut back, 0 bases at V and 3 bases at J, with 2 bases in the middle. The DNA of the CDR3 is TGTGCCAGCAGCGTAGGGACAGATACGCAGTATTTT. Translating gives CASSVGTDTQYF.

This clone was seen a single time. V and J are TRBV5-4 and TRBJ1-3; D remains ambiguous. There are 12 residues in the CDR3. Germline V gene data show CDR1 as SGHNT and CDR2 as YYREEE (reference sequence). V lost 2 bases and J lost 4, with 4 bases in between. DNA of the CDR3: TGTGCCAGCAGCTTCTCAGGAAACACCATATATTTT. It is translated as CASSFSGNTIYF.

V usage is TRBV7-9 and J usage is TRBJ1-6, with D perhaps TRBD1 (6 bases). CDR1 and CDR2 from the germline V gene are SEHNR and FQNEAQ (reference sequence). There are 12 residues in the CDR3. With 3 bases removed from V and 13 bases from J, the gap between germline ends came to 10 bases. The CDR3 here is CASSFSTGPLHF. The CDR3 DNA is TGTGCCAGCAGCTTCTCAACAGGGCCCCTCCACTTT.

This clone was counted once. The chain is built from TRBV3-1 (or the pseudogene TRBV3-2) and TRBJ2-1; 8 nucleotides match TRBD2. The V gene end was trimmed by 3 bases and the J gene end by 4 bases; junction bases not matched to a gene: 8. Looked up from germline, CDR1 is LGHDT and CDR2 is YNNKEL (reference sequence). There are 16 residues in the CDR3. CDR3 sequence (DNA): TGTGCCAGCAGCCATTGGCGGGAGGTGCGTTACAATGAGCAGTTCTTC. It encodes CASSHWREVRYNEQFF.

The V gene is TRBV5-4, the J gene TRBJ1-2; the D is unclear. This CDR3 region has 15 residues. Germline V gene sequence: CDR1 SGHNT, CDR2 YYREEE (reference sequence). Trimming pared 0 bases from V and 3 bases from J, leaving 12 bases between. The CDR3 protein is CASSLDGGAYYGYTF. The CDR3 coding sequence is TGTGCCAGCAGCTTGGATGGAGGTGCTTACTATGGCTACACCTTC.

CDR3 in amino acids: CASSFGLAALDEQFF. The CDR3 DNA reads as TGTGCCAGCAGCTTTGGCCTAGCGGCCTTGGATGAGCAGTTCTTC. The chain combines TRBV7-9 with TRBJ2-1, with 7 bases matching TRBD2. After removal of 3 bases from V and 8 bases from J, the junction contained 10 bases not matched to a gene. Germline V gene lookup returns CDR1 SEHNR and CDR2 FQNEAQ (reference sequence). The CDR3 covers 15 residues.

The chain uses TRBV10-1 and TRBJ2-1, with D tentatively TRBD1 or TRBD2 (7 bases each). Germline CDR1 and CDR2: WNHNN and SYGVQD (reference sequence). V was cut by 5 bases and J by 0 bases, with 20 bases left in between. The CDR3 sequence is 18 residues long. CDR3 DNA: TGCGCCAGCAGTCCCGCGGGGGACAGTCCGCCCTCCTACAATGAGCAGTTCTTC. Protein sequence: CASSPAGDSPPSYNEQFF.

The chain has TRBV6-2 or TRBV6-3 and TRBJ1-1; 7 positions match TRBD1. Germline-derived CDR1 and CDR2 are MNHEY and SVGEGT. This CDR3 region has 17 residues. Losses at the gene ends were 3 bases for V and 0 bases for J; bases not matched to a gene: 10. Here the CDR3 DNA reads TGTGCCAGCAGTTATATCCGAACGGGACAGTTGAACACTGAAGCTTTCTTT. Protein: CASSYIRTGQLNTEAFF.

This sequence joins TRBV28 and TRBJ2-7, with a weak D call TRBD1 (5 bases). From germline, CDR1 is MDHEN and CDR2 SYDVKM. The CDR3 totals 15 residues. V dropped 2 bases and J dropped 4 bases, with 15 bases sitting between them. The CDR3 spells CASSLGDRRTYEQYF. The CDR3 bases are TGTGCCAGCAGTTTAGGAGACAGACGAACTTACGAGCAGTACTTC.

The rearrangement links TRBV9 to TRBJ2-5; D gene unclear. The CDR3 is made up of 13 amino acids. Trimming removed 1 base from V and 5 bases from J, with 9 bases in between. Germline loops: CDR1 SGDLS, CDR2 YYNGEE. CDR3 residues: CASSVSWRETQYF. CDR3 coding DNA: TGTGCCAGCAGCGTATCTTGGCGGGAGACCCAGTACTTC.

The chain employs TRBV7-9 and TRBJ2-7; TRBD1 aligns across 10 bases. This CDR3 has 14 residues. Germline V gene lookup returns CDR1 SEHNR and CDR2 FQNEAQ (reference sequence). V trimming: 3 bases; J trimming: 5 bases; junction bases outside the gene matches: 4. CDR3 residues: CASSFLTGGNEQYF. In DNA, the CDR3 is TGTGCCAGCAGCTTTCTGACAGGGGGCAACGAGCAGTACTTC.